The rows below give T cell receptor beta chains drawn from one sample of a study of human T cells and chemical hapten exposure. Each CDR3 protein gets one entry after TCRdb re-called the RACE reads with MiXCR. The sample lists about 84,000 distinct CDR3 sequences, roughly a tenth occurring once. The sample consisted of whole blood, taken in connection with sensitization to the hapten diphenylcyclopropenone (DPC). Source of these receptors: a woman in her twenties or thirties with alopecia areata. Some clones in this sample may be carry-over from other donors' samples. Both conserved end residues are part of each CDR3. A D gene is named only where the DNA matches it firmly. Rows give clone size only sometimes, using once, few, many, or a class for an expanded clone.

D gene: -; clone size: few; CDR3 length: 15; V gene: TRBV7-2; J gene: TRBJ2-7; CDR3 DNA: TGTGCCAGCAGCCGGTTTGAGGGCGGGTACTCCGAGCAGTACTTC; CDR3 protein: CASSRFEGGYSEQYF
D gene: TRBD1; clone size: -; CDR3 length: 16; V gene: TRBV19; J gene: TRBJ2-1; CDR3 DNA: TGTGCCAGTATTTCCTTATCCGGGACAGGGTCGAATGAGCAGTTCTTC; CDR3 protein: CASISLSGTGSNEQFF
D gene: -; clone size: many; CDR3 length: 16; V gene: TRBV4-2; J gene: TRBJ1-4; CDR3 DNA: TGTGCCAGCAGCCAAGATGTCAGTCGCTCTAATGAAAAACTGTTTTTT; CDR3 protein: CASSQDVSRSNEKLFF
D gene: -; clone size: many; CDR3 length: 11; V gene: TRBV29-1; J gene: TRBJ2-7; CDR3 DNA: TGCAGCGTAAGACAGGACGGCGAGCAGTACTTC; CDR3 protein: CSVRQDGEQYF
D gene: TRBD1; clone size: few; CDR3 length: 16; V gene: TRBV28; J gene: TRBJ2-7; CDR3 DNA: TGTGCCAGCAGCCGGGGACAGGGGGCAACGCCCTACGAGCAGTACTTC; CDR3 protein: CASSRGQGATPYEQYF
D gene: -; clone size: many; CDR3 length: 16; V gene: TRBV6-2/TRBV6-3; J gene: TRBJ2-2; CDR3 DNA: TGTGCCAGCAGTTACATGGGGCAGGAAAACACCGGGGAGCTGTTTTTT; CDR3 protein: CASSYMGQENTGELFF
D gene: TRBD2; clone size: few; CDR3 length: 15; V gene: TRBV10-3; J gene: TRBJ2-1; CDR3 DNA: TGTGCCATCAGTTCTAGCGGGGGGGTCAACAATGAGCAGTTCTTC; CDR3 protein: CAISSSGGVNNEQFF
D gene: TRBD2; clone size: -; CDR3 length: 16; V gene: TRBV28; J gene: TRBJ2-7; CDR3 DNA: TGTGCCAGCAGTTTAATCGTAGCGGGGAGCTCCTACGAGCAGTACTTC; CDR3 protein: CASSLIVAGSSYEQYF
D gene: TRBD2; clone size: many; CDR3 length: 15; V gene: TRBV3-1; J gene: TRBJ2-5; CDR3 DNA: TGTGCCAGCAGACGTAGCGGGGGGCCCCTAGAGACCCAGTACTTC; CDR3 protein: CASRRSGGPLETQYF
D gene: -; clone size: many; CDR3 length: 12; V gene: TRBV18; J gene: TRBJ1-4; CDR3 DNA: TGTGCCAGCTCGCCCGGGACGACCGAACTGTTTTTT; CDR3 protein: CASSPGTTELFF
D gene: -; clone size: many; CDR3 length: 14; V gene: TRBV12-3/TRBV12-4; J gene: TRBJ1-6; CDR3 DNA: TGTGCCAGCAGTTTAGAGGGGTTGGAGAGGCCCCTCCACTTT; CDR3 protein: CASSLEGLERPLHF
D gene: -; clone size: few; CDR3 length: 14; V gene: TRBV7-9; J gene: TRBJ2-7; CDR3 DNA: TGTGCCAGCCGAGACGGGGGCAGCTCCTACGAGCAGTACTTC; CDR3 protein: CASRDGGSSYEQYF
D gene: TRBD1; clone size: few; CDR3 length: 19; V gene: TRBV11-2; J gene: TRBJ2-6; CDR3 DNA: TGTGCCAGCAGCTCGAATTTGGGACAGGGCCCTCTTGGGGCCAACGTCCTGACTTTC; CDR3 protein: CASSSNLGQGPLGANVLTF
D gene: -; clone size: many; CDR3 length: 13; V gene: TRBV6-6; J gene: TRBJ2-1; CDR3 DNA: TGTGCCAGCAGTCACGGTGGGCCCAATGAGCAGTTCTTC; CDR3 protein: CASSHGGPNEQFF
D gene: -; clone size: few; CDR3 length: 13; V gene: TRBV7-2; J gene: TRBJ2-5; CDR3 DNA: TGTGCCAGCAGCTCCTCCGGGACACCTACCCAGTACTTC; CDR3 protein: CASSSSGTPTQYF
D gene: TRBD2; clone size: -; CDR3 length: 13; V gene: TRBV29-1; J gene: TRBJ2-7; CDR3 DNA: TGCAGCGTGGAGCGGGAGGGCCTTCGCGAGCAGTACTTC; CDR3 protein: CSVEREGLREQYF
D gene: -; clone size: many; CDR3 length: 18; V gene: TRBV19; J gene: TRBJ2-1; CDR3 DNA: TGTGCCAGTAGTATTGGGTCGGGGAGAGGTCGGAGGTACAATGAGCAGTTCTTC; CDR3 protein: CASSIGSGRGRRYNEQFF
D gene: -; clone size: -; CDR3 length: 11; V gene: TRBV20-1; J gene: TRBJ2-1; CDR3 DNA: TGCAGTACCCGGGACGTCAATGAGCAGTTCTTC; CDR3 protein: CSTRDVNEQFF
D gene: -; clone size: -; CDR3 length: 14; V gene: TRBV9; J gene: TRBJ2-5; CDR3 DNA: TGTGCCAGCAGCGTGGGACTCAACCAAGAGACCCAGTACTTC; CDR3 protein: CASSVGLNQETQYF
D gene: -; clone size: -; CDR3 length: 16; V gene: TRBV20-1; J gene: TRBJ2-1; CDR3 DNA: TGCAGTGCCACAGGGGTCAGCGGGAGTCCGTACAATGAGCAGTTCTTC; CDR3 protein: CSATGVSGSPYNEQFF
D gene: -; clone size: many; CDR3 length: 13; V gene: TRBV6-6; J gene: TRBJ1-5; CDR3 DNA: TGTGCCAGCAGTTGGAGCGGGGATCAGCCCCAGCATTTT; CDR3 protein: CASSWSGDQPQHF
D gene: TRBD2; clone size: many; CDR3 length: 16; V gene: TRBV7-8; J gene: TRBJ2-7; CDR3 DNA: TGTGCCAGCAGCTTAGTGAAGGCGGGGGGGCCCAACGAGCAGTACTTC; CDR3 protein: CASSLVKAGGPNEQYF
D gene: -; clone size: -; CDR3 length: 18; V gene: TRBV20-1; J gene: TRBJ1-2; CDR3 DNA: TGCAGTGCTAGAGACCTAATAAGTCCGATGAGACGGGAAGATGGCTACACCTTC; CDR3 protein: CSARDLISPMRREDGYTF
D gene: -; clone size: many; CDR3 length: 14; V gene: TRBV5-4; J gene: TRBJ2-3; CDR3 DNA: TGTGCCAGCAGCTTGGGGTCAGCTAGCGAAACGCAGTATTTT; CDR3 protein: CASSLGSASETQYF
D gene: TRBD1; clone size: few; CDR3 length: 17; V gene: TRBV11-3; J gene: TRBJ1-5; CDR3 DNA: TGTGCCAGCAGCTTAGACGAGGACAGGGGAAACAATCAGCCCCAGCATTTT; CDR3 protein: CASSLDEDRGNNQPQHF
D gene: -; clone size: few; CDR3 length: 15; V gene: TRBV24-1; J gene: TRBJ2-2; CDR3 DNA: TGTGCCACCAAATCAAGCGGGCCTAACACCGGGGAGCTGTTTTTT; CDR3 protein: CATKSSGPNTGELFF
D gene: TRBD1; clone size: few; CDR3 length: 13; V gene: TRBV6-5; J gene: TRBJ1-6; CDR3 DNA: TGTGCCAGCAGCCCGTCGGACAGGTTAACCCTCCACTTT; CDR3 protein: CASSPSDRLTLHF
D gene: -; clone size: many; CDR3 length: 13; V gene: TRBV28; J gene: TRBJ2-7; CDR3 DNA: TGTGCCAGCAGTAGGGGGACCCACTACGAGCAGTACTTC; CDR3 protein: CASSRGTHYEQYF
D gene: TRBD1; clone size: -; CDR3 length: 15; V gene: TRBV28; J gene: TRBJ1-2; CDR3 DNA: TGTGCCAGCAGTGCCACAGACAGGGGTCCCTATGGCTACACCTTC; CDR3 protein: CASSATDRGPYGYTF
D gene: -; clone size: many; CDR3 length: 12; V gene: TRBV10-1; J gene: TRBJ2-3; CDR3 DNA: TGCGCCAGCAGTGGCAACACAGATACGCAGTATTTT; CDR3 protein: CASSGNTDTQYF
D gene: -; clone size: many; CDR3 length: 17; V gene: TRBV7-2; J gene: TRBJ1-3; CDR3 DNA: TGTGCCAGCAGCTTACAGCCGCCCGCTAACTCTGGAAACACCATATATTTT; CDR3 protein: CASSLQPPANSGNTIYF
D gene: -; clone size: -; CDR3 length: 15; V gene: TRBV11-2; J gene: TRBJ2-1; CDR3 DNA: TGTGCCAGCAGCCCCCGCGGCCCCACCTACAATGAGCAGTTCTTC; CDR3 protein: CASSPRGPTYNEQFF
D gene: TRBD1; clone size: many; CDR3 length: 14; V gene: TRBV10-3; J gene: TRBJ1-2; CDR3 DNA: TGTGCCACCCAGGTCGGGACAGCTAACTATGGCTACACCTTC; CDR3 protein: CATQVGTANYGYTF
D gene: -; clone size: -; CDR3 length: 14; V gene: TRBV7-9; J gene: TRBJ2-6; CDR3 DNA: TGTGCCAGCAGCTTAATCTCTGGGGCCAACGTCCTGACTTTC; CDR3 protein: CASSLISGANVLTF
D gene: -; clone size: -; CDR3 length: 11; V gene: TRBV29-1; J gene: TRBJ2-5; CDR3 DNA: TGCAGCGCCTACAGGAGTGAGACCCAGTACTTC; CDR3 protein: CSAYRSETQYF
D gene: -; clone size: many; CDR3 length: 17; V gene: TRBV7-8; J gene: TRBJ1-5; CDR3 DNA: TGTGCCAGCAGCTTAGATCCTCTGGGAGGTGGCAATCAGCCCCAGCATTTT; CDR3 protein: CASSLDPLGGGNQPQHF
D gene: -; clone size: many; CDR3 length: 12; V gene: TRBV27; J gene: TRBJ2-3; CDR3 DNA: TGTGCCAGCAGAATGGGCCCGGGGACGCAGTATTTT; CDR3 protein: CASRMGPGTQYF
D gene: -; clone size: many; CDR3 length: 14; V gene: TRBV10-3; J gene: TRBJ1-2; CDR3 DNA: TGTGCCATCAGTGGTCAGGGGAATTACTATGGCTACACCTTC; CDR3 protein: CAISGQGNYYGYTF
D gene: TRBD1; clone size: many; CDR3 length: 14; V gene: TRBV7-9; J gene: TRBJ1-2; CDR3 DNA: TGTGCCAGCAGCCACGGACAGGGTAACTATGGCTACACCTTC; CDR3 protein: CASSHGQGNYGYTF
D gene: -; clone size: many; CDR3 length: 15; V gene: TRBV24-1; J gene: TRBJ2-2; CDR3 DNA: TGTGCCACCAGTGATTTGACAGGGTTGGCCGGGGAGCTGTTTTTT; CDR3 protein: CATSDLTGLAGELFF
D gene: -; clone size: many; CDR3 length: 12; V gene: TRBV3-1; J gene: TRBJ2-1; CDR3 DNA: TGTGCCAGCAGCCATGGGGATTCTGGGCAGTTCTTC; CDR3 protein: CASSHGDSGQFF
D gene: TRBD1; clone size: many; CDR3 length: 11; V gene: TRBV10-1; J gene: TRBJ1-1; CDR3 DNA: TGCGCCAGCAGTGAAGGGGGCCCGACTTTCTTT; CDR3 protein: CASSEGGPTFF
D gene: -; clone size: -; CDR3 length: 12; V gene: TRBV28; J gene: TRBJ1-5; CDR3 DNA: TGTGCCAGCAGTCAAACCCCTCAGCCCCAGCATTTT; CDR3 protein: CASSQTPQPQHF
D gene: -; clone size: few; CDR3 length: 13; V gene: TRBV18; J gene: TRBJ1-1; CDR3 DNA: TGTGCCAGCTCGGACGGACAGAACACTGAAGCTTTCTTT; CDR3 protein: CASSDGQNTEAFF
D gene: TRBD1; clone size: many; CDR3 length: 16; V gene: TRBV4-3; J gene: TRBJ1-6; CDR3 DNA: TGCGCCAGCAGCCAAGTCCCGGGACAGCGTAGCTCACCCCTCCACTTT; CDR3 protein: CASSQVPGQRSSPLHF
D gene: TRBD2; clone size: many; CDR3 length: 13; V gene: TRBV29-1; J gene: TRBJ2-3; CDR3 DNA: TGCAGCGTTCACGCGGGAGGTCTTGGTACGCAGTATTTT; CDR3 protein: CSVHAGGLGTQYF
D gene: -; clone size: many; CDR3 length: 15; V gene: TRBV5-1; J gene: TRBJ2-3; CDR3 DNA: TGCGCCAGCAGCTTGGACGGAACTAGCACAGATACGCAGTATTTT; CDR3 protein: CASSLDGTSTDTQYF
D gene: -; clone size: many; CDR3 length: 13; V gene: TRBV19; J gene: TRBJ1-5; CDR3 DNA: TGTGCCAGTAGTCCCTCAATGGACCAGCCCCAGCATTTT; CDR3 protein: CASSPSMDQPQHF
D gene: TRBD2; clone size: few; CDR3 length: 15; V gene: TRBV28; J gene: TRBJ2-1; CDR3 DNA: TGTGCCAGCAGTCTAGCGGGGGGGCTCCGCAATGAGCAGTTCTTC; CDR3 protein: CASSLAGGLRNEQFF
D gene: -; clone size: -; CDR3 length: 15; V gene: TRBV4-2; J gene: TRBJ2-2; CDR3 DNA: TGTGCCATCAGCCAAGAAGGGAGGAACACCGGGGAGCTGTTTTTT; CDR3 protein: CAISQEGRNTGELFF
D gene: TRBD1; clone size: -; CDR3 length: 13; V gene: TRBV29-1; J gene: TRBJ1-1; CDR3 DNA: TGCAGTTACAGGGGTATGAGGAACACTGAAGCTTTCTTT; CDR3 protein: CSYRGMRNTEAFF
D gene: TRBD2; clone size: many; CDR3 length: 14; V gene: TRBV20-1; J gene: TRBJ2-1; CDR3 DNA: TGCAGTGCTCGCCCCCCTAGCGGGAGTAATGAGCAGTTCTTC; CDR3 protein: CSARPPSGSNEQFF
D gene: -; clone size: many; CDR3 length: 15; V gene: TRBV6-1; J gene: TRBJ1-3; CDR3 DNA: TGTGCCAGCAGTGAGAGGGAGGGAGCGGGAAACACCATATATTTT; CDR3 protein: CASSEREGAGNTIYF